This entry lists 24 T cell receptor beta chains sequenced from one sample in a study of T cells in Graves' hyperthyroidism and ophthalmopathy. Template material for amplifying TCR beta CDR3 regions consisted of RNA transcripts. First-round RT-PCR targeting the TCR CDR3 was performed with the HTBI primer set. TCRdb processed the multiplex PCR reads anew with MiXCR; each CDR3 protein has one entry. The sample carries some 560,000 distinct CDR3 sequences, 13% to 15% recorded once. The material sequenced was blood. The source is a woman in her thirties or forties with Graves' hyperthyroidism.

This clonotype was detected ten times or more. The CDR3 DNA follows: TGTGCCAGCAGCCCGGACGCAATGTCACCTCTAGAGCAGTACTTC. Its translation: CASSPDAMSPLEQYF. This chain links TRBV5-6 with TRBJ2-7; D remains ambiguous. V was clipped by 4 bases and J by 7 bases, with 21 bases between them. Germline V gene data show CDR1 as SGHDT and CDR2 as YYEEEE. The CDR3 is 15 residues long. Using reference TRBV5-6 and TRBJ2-7 for the parts outside the CDR3, the full variable domain is DAGVTQSPTHLIKTRGQQVTLRCSPKSGHDTVSWYQQALGQGPQFIFQYYEEEERQRGNFPDRFSGHQFPNYSSELNVNALLLGDSALYLCASSPDAMSPLEQYFGPGTRLTVT.

At least ten counts were recorded for this clonotype. The chain links TRBV20-1 to TRBJ2-1, with a tentative D call TRBD2 (5 bases). The CDR3 is made up of 19 amino acids. Deletions cut 0 bases from V and 0 bases from J, with 21 bases between. Germline V CDR1 and CDR2: DFQATT, SNEGSKA (reference sequence). CDR3: CSARDNSGAPGSSYNEQFF. Written as DNA, the CDR3 is TGCAGTGCTAGAGATAACAGCGGAGCCCCGGGGAGCTCCTACAATGAGCAGTTCTTC.

This clonotype was counted many times. The rearrangement uses TRBV20-1 and TRBJ1-1; 7 bases map to TRBD1. The V gene's germline CDR1 is DFQATT and CDR2 SNEGSKA (reference sequence). Trimming at V came to 2 bases and at J to 5 bases, leaving 5 bases not matched to a gene. CDR3 length equals 13 residues. The CDR3 nucleotides are TGCAGTGCTAGACCAGACAGGGATACTGAAGCTTTCTTT. This encodes CSARPDRDTEAFF.

The CDR3 sequence is CASSLGGPWNTGELFF. The CDR3 DNA reads TGTGCCAGCAGTTTGGGGGGGCCCTGGAACACCGGGGAGCTGTTTTTT. The J gene is TRBJ2-2, the V gene TRBV12-3 or TRBV12-4; the D gene is possibly TRBD2 (7 bases). The CDR3 has 16 residues. V was trimmed by 3 bases and J by 1 base, leaving 12 bases between them.

This clonotype was picked up many times. The rearrangement links TRBV11-2 to TRBJ2-7; D perhaps matches TRBD2 (6 bases). Germline values: CDR1 SGHAT, CDR2 FQNNGV. V dropped 1 base and J dropped 3 bases, with 13 bases sitting between them. CDR3 length: 15 amino acids. The CDR3 sequence: CASSLAAEGNYEQYF. The CDR3 bases are TGTGCCAGCAGCTTAGCAGCGGAGGGCAACTACGAGCAGTACTTC.

This clonotype came up a few times. The J gene is TRBJ1-2, the V gene TRBV6-1; 9 bases fit TRBD1. J lost 3 bases, V lost 6 bases, and 11 bases had no gene match. The germline V gene has CDR1 MNHNS and CDR2 SASEGT. The CDR3 contains 16 residues. CDR3 residues: CASRGTDRGADYGYTF. The CDR3 bases are TGTGCCAGCAGAGGGACAGACAGGGGGGCTGACTATGGCTACACCTTC.

The rearrangement uses TRBV12-3 or TRBV12-4 and TRBJ1-5, with D possibly being TRBD1 (6 bases). V was trimmed by 11 bases and J by 7 bases, leaving 21 bases between them. The length of the CDR3 is 14 residues. The CDR3 reads CAGDAGGAAQPQHF. The CDR3 region has the DNA TGTGCCGGCGACGCGGGGGGCGCGGCCCAGCCCCAGCATTTT.

V is TRBV4-1 and J is TRBJ2-7, with D uncertain. This CDR3 has 16 residues. Looked up from germline, CDR1 is MGHRA and CDR2 is YSYEKL. Between the trimmed V and J ends, which lost 0 bases and 0 bases, there was a span of 12 bases. The CDR3 coding sequence is TGCGCCAGCAGCCAAGACGTCGCAGTAACCTCCTACGAGCAGTACTTC. Encoded protein: CASSQDVAVTSYEQYF.

There are many counts of this clonotype. The chain couples TRBV28 to TRBJ1-2, with D maybe TRBD1 (5 bases). Germline V CDR1 and CDR2: MDHEN, SYDVKM. CDR3 size: 13 residues. V was cut by 3 bases and J by 9 bases, with 14 bases left in between. The CDR3 bases are TGTGCCAGCAGTTTGTCAGGGTCGGATAGCTACACCTTC. Its translation: CASSLSGSDSYTF.

The chain uses TRBV3-1 and TRBJ2-6; D unresolved. From germline, CDR1 is LGHDT and CDR2 YNNKEL (reference sequence). The CDR3 spans 18 residues. Trimming removed 0 bases at V and 1 base at J, with 13 bases between. CDR3 nucleotide sequence: TGTGCCAGCAGCCAAGATTTTGGTACGGGTTCTGGGGCCAACGTCCTGACTTTC. Protein product: CASSQDFGTGSGANVLTF.

In this sample, this clonotype turned up many times. This sequence joins TRBV30 and TRBJ1-1; TRBD1 might be the D (5 bases). From germline, CDR1 is GTSNPN and CDR2 SVGIG (reference sequence). This CDR3 spans 13 amino acids. Trimming removed 7 bases from V and 3 bases from J, with 15 bases in between. As DNA, the CDR3 is TGTGCCTCGGTCCGGGGGGTGGACACTGAAGCTTTCTTT. Protein sequence: CASVRGVDTEAFF.

The chain combines TRBV4-1 with TRBJ2-1; TRBD2 agrees at 10 bases. CDR3 length equals 19 residues. Unmatched junction bases numbered 19, after V lost 9 bases and J lost 2 bases. Looked up from germline, CDR1 is MGHRA and CDR2 is YSYEKL. The CDR3 spells CASSSGTSATGSAYNEQFF. CDR3 nucleotides: TGCGCCAGTTCCTCCGGGACTAGCGCTACGGGATCCGCCTACAATGAGCAGTTCTTC.

This clonotype occurred many times. This sequence joins TRBV5-1 and TRBJ2-2; D is unclear. CDR3 size: 15 residues. Germline V gives CDR1 SGHRS, CDR2 YFSETQ. With 4 bases removed from V and 4 bases from J, the gap between germline ends came to 14 bases. The CDR3 loop reads CASSLGPESTGELFF. The CDR3 DNA is TGCGCCAGCAGCCTAGGGCCTGAAAGCACCGGGGAGCTGTTTTTT.

This clonotype was detected ten times or more. The chain carries TRBV20-1 and TRBJ2-1; a weak D match, TRBD1 (6 bases). The germline CDR1 and CDR2 sequences are DFQATT and SNEGSKA (reference sequence). The V end was cut by 3 bases, the J end by 8 bases, with 23 bases between. This CDR3 spans 16 amino acids. The DNA for the CDR3 is TGCAGTGCTAGCGGTGGGTTTGCACAGGGTGGCTATGAGCAGTTCTTC. It translates to CSASGGFAQGGYEQFF.

This clonotype was found many times. The rearrangement joins TRBV2 to TRBJ2-5, with 7 bases lining up with TRBD1. CDR1 is SNHLY and CDR2 is FYNNEI in the germline V gene. CDR3 length: 14 amino acids. The V gene end was trimmed by 8 bases and the J gene end by 1 base; junction bases not matched to a gene: 7. In nucleotides, the CDR3 is TGTGCCAGCTCCAAGTGGACAGGCCAAGAGACCCAGTACTTC. Its translation: CASSKWTGQETQYF.

At least ten counts were recorded for this clonotype. The rearrangement uses TRBV6-1 and TRBJ1-1; 7 bases agree with TRBD1. The CDR3 consists of 19 residues. The germline V gene encodes CDR1 MNHNS and CDR2 SASEGT. Trimming cost V 5 bases and J 4 bases; bases outside gene matches: 22. The CDR3 DNA reads TGTGCCAGCAGTTTGGGGGGACCGGAAAGACAGGGTTCGAGCACTGAAGCTTTCTTT. It translates to CASSLGGPERQGSSTEAFF.

The chain carries TRBV29-1 and TRBJ2-1; a weak D match, TRBD1 (6 bases). V lost 6 bases, J lost 3 bases, and 12 bases lay in between. CDR3 length equals 13 residues. The germline V gene encodes CDR1 SQVTM and CDR2 ANQGSEA. The CDR3 DNA sequence: TGCAGCGTAAAACAGGGTATCTACAATGAGCAGTTCTTC. It is translated as CSVKQGIYNEQFF.

This clonotype was detected ten times or more. The V gene is TRBV3-1, the J gene TRBJ2-3; D remains unclear. Germline CDR1 reads LGHDT; CDR2 reads YNNKEL (reference sequence). V lost 6 bases to trimming and J lost 1 base, with 14 bases between them. The length of the CDR3 is 15 residues. CDR3: CASRSASLGTDTQYF. The DNA of the CDR3 is TGTGCCAGCAGATCGGCCTCGCTGGGCACAGATACGCAGTATTTT.

The chain combines TRBV19 with TRBJ2-3; the D gene is possibly TRBD2 (6 bases). This CDR3 is 15 amino acids long. The V gene's germline CDR1 is LNHDA and CDR2 SQIVND (reference sequence). Trimming stripped 3 bases from V and 0 bases from J, with 10 bases between. CDR3 protein: CASSIWEDSTDTQYF. CDR3 in DNA: TGTGCCAGTAGTATTTGGGAGGACAGCACAGATACGCAGTATTTT. Drawing the rest from reference TRBV19 and TRBJ2-3, the complete variable domain is DGGITQSPKYLFRKEGQNVTLSCEQNLNHDAMYWYRQDPGQGLRLIYYSQIVNDFQKGDIAEGYSVSREKKESFPLTVTSAQKNPTAFYLCASSIWEDSTDTQYFGPGTRLTVL.

This rearrangement joins TRBV28 to TRBJ2-7; TRBD1 matches at 8 bases. Germline V lookup: CDR1 MDHEN, CDR2 SYDVKM. Trimming cost V 3 bases and J 3 bases; bases outside gene matches: 4. The CDR3 is 14 residues long. The CDR3 is CASSFRTGYYEQYF. CDR3 coding DNA: TGTGCCAGCAGTTTTAGGACAGGGTACTACGAGCAGTACTTC.

This clonotype showed up many times. The rearrangement joins TRBV2 to TRBJ2-2, with D possibly being TRBD2 (5 bases). The length of the CDR3 is 15 residues. Germline loops: CDR1 SNHLY, CDR2 FYNNEI. V lost 3 bases, J lost 1 base, and 9 bases lay in between. CDR3 DNA sequence: TGTGCCAGCAGTGAGGACTCCAGGAACACCGGGGAGCTGTTTTTT. Protein product: CASSEDSRNTGELFF.

This chain connects TRBV7-9 to TRBJ2-2, with 11 bases identical to TRBD2. The CDR3 totals 17 residues. The junction had 5 bases not matched to a gene; V was cut back by 5 bases and J by 0 bases. Germline-derived CDR1 and CDR2 are SEHNR and FQNEAQ (reference sequence). The CDR3 protein is CASSPLAGETNTGELFF. In DNA form, the CDR3 reads TGTGCCAGCAGCCCACTAGCGGGAGAAACGAACACCGGGGAGCTGTTTTTT.

In its sample, this clonotype was seen many times. The chain employs TRBV29-1 and TRBJ2-7; TRBD1 is a possible D gene (5 bases). There are 14 residues in the CDR3. Trimming removed 6 bases at V and 5 bases at J, with 20 bases between. Looked up from germline, CDR1 is SQVTM and CDR2 is ANQGSEA. The CDR3 here is CSVISVAGSHEQYF. For the CDR3, the DNA is TGCAGCGTGATCTCAGTGGCAGGGTCTCACGAGCAGTACTTC.

This clonotype was seen ten or more times. The chain couples TRBV28 to TRBJ1-1; 11 nucleotides line up with TRBD1. Trimming at V came to 10 bases and at J to 5 bases, leaving 6 bases not matched to a gene. Germline CDR1 reads MDHEN; CDR2 reads SYDVKM. CDR3 length equals 13 residues. The CDR3 loop is CATGDRGYTEAFF. CDR3 DNA sequence: TGTGCCACCGGGGACAGGGGGTATACTGAAGCTTTCTTT.